This passage covers 32 T cell receptor beta chains from one sample sequenced in a study of cytomegalovirus exposure and HLA in healthy donors. The study ran its PCR with 60 Vbeta and 13 Jbeta primers. Sequencing was performed with immunoSEQ multiplex PCR; in TCRdb, only in-frame clones are kept and a portion is missing. The sample has more than 130,000 clones; over 70% are singletons. What was sequenced was PBMCs. These receptors all stem from a man aged 40-49 years in good health and CMV-seropositive.

This clone was seen just once. The rearrangement uses TRBV28 and TRBJ1-2; maybe TRBD1 (6 bases). Germline V gives CDR1 MDHEN, CDR2 SYDVKM. Trimming left V 3 bases short and J 2 bases short, with 10 bases between. The CDR3 covers 14 residues. The CDR3 DNA reads TGTGCCAGCAGTTTCACAGGGCCCAACTATGGCTACACCTTC. Encoded protein: CASSFTGPNYGYTF.

This sequence joins TRBV29-1 and TRBJ1-2; 9 bases match TRBD1. Germline-derived CDR1 and CDR2 are SQVTM and ANQGSEA. The J segment lost 0 bases and the V segment lost 4 bases, leaving 12 bases of the junction unmatched. The CDR3 consists of 17 residues. The CDR3 protein is CSVVPGQGIVANYGYTF. The CDR3 DNA is TGCAGCGTTGTTCCGGGACAGGGAATCGTAGCTAACTATGGCTACACCTTC.

This clone was recorded only once. This chain connects TRBV10-1 to TRBJ2-7; D gene unclear. V was pared by 3 bases and J by 0 bases, with 9 bases between. There are 14 residues in the CDR3. Germline assignment: CDR1 WNHNN and CDR2 SYGVQD (reference sequence). CDR3: CASSETIDSYEQYV. Here the CDR3 DNA reads TGCGCCAGCAGTGAAACAATCGACTCCTACGAGCAGTACGTC.

V gene TRBV30 combines with J gene TRBJ2-1; 11 bases match TRBD2. This CDR3 has 15 residues. Losses at the gene ends were 5 bases for V and 4 bases for J; bases not matched to a gene: 7. Looked up from germline, CDR1 is GTSNPN and CDR2 is SVGIG (reference sequence). DNA for the CDR3: TGTGCCTGGGATACCGGGACTAGCGGATACAATGAGCAGTTCTTC. Translating gives CAWDTGTSGYNEQFF. Full variable domain (outside the CDR3, taken from reference TRBV30 and TRBJ2-1): SQTIHQWPATLVQPVGSPLSLECTVEGTSNPNLYWYRQAAGRGLQLLFYSVGIGQISSEVPQNLSASRPQDRQFILSSKKLLLSDSGFYLCAWDTGTSGYNEQFFGPGTRLTVL.

In its sample, this clone was seen a few times. The chain is built from TRBV5-1 and TRBJ1-2, with TRBD1 identical over 8 bases. Germline values: CDR1 SGHRS, CDR2 YFSETQ. The CDR3 extends over 13 amino acids. The trim removed 5 bases at V and 8 bases at J, leaving 8 bases unmatched. The CDR3 nucleotides are TGCGCCAGCAGTCCAGGGGGCGCGGGCGGCTACACCTTC. It translates to CASSPGGAGGYTF.

This sequence joins TRBV21-1 and TRBJ1-6; TRBD1 reflects the table's D call only, with no check against the DNA. TRBV21-1 constitutes a pseudogene. The CDR3 has 20 residues. CDR3 loop: CASSATPWDRQRGDNSPLHF. CDR3 bases: TGTGCCAGCAGCGCAACACCTTGGGACAGGCAAAGGGGGGATAATTCACCCCTCCACTTT.

The CDR3 DNA reads as TGTGCCAGCAGTTTAGGGACAGGGTTCTATGGCTACACCTTC. Its protein is CASSLGTGFYGYTF. This sequence joins TRBV28 and TRBJ1-2, with TRBD1 identical over 9 bases. The CDR3 loop spans 14 amino acids. After removal of 2 bases from V and 4 bases from J, the junction contained 2 bases not matched to a gene. The germline CDR1 and CDR2 sequences are MDHEN and SYDVKM.

The V and J genes are TRBV27 and TRBJ2-1; D remains unclear. This CDR3 contains 13 residues. CDR1 and CDR2 from the germline V gene are MNHEY and SMNVEV (reference sequence). V was pared by 2 bases and J by 5 bases, with 7 bases between. In DNA form, the CDR3 reads TGTGCCAGCAGTTTAAACGGTAACAATGAGCAGTTCTTC. This translates into CASSLNGNNEQFF.

CDR3 loop: CSARVTNEKLFF. In nucleotides, the CDR3 is TGCAGCGCCCGGGTAACTAATGAAAAACTGTTTTTT. The chain couples TRBV29-1 to TRBJ1-4, with D hard to call. Deletions cut 7 bases from V and 1 base from J, with 7 bases between. The germline CDR1 and CDR2 sequences are SQVTM and ANQGSEA. The CDR3 is 12 amino acids.

The V and J genes are TRBV18 and TRBJ2-2; D is uncertain. Germline assignment: CDR1 KGHSH and CDR2 LQKENI. The CDR3 spans 14 residues. Trimming removed 0 bases at V and 7 bases at J, with 9 bases between. The DNA for the CDR3 is TGTGCCAGCTCACCACCCAACTTCCGCGGGGAGCTGTTTTTT. Translation gives CASSPPNFRGELFF.

The chain joins TRBV27 to TRBJ1-1, with 11 positions matching TRBD1. This CDR3 has 14 residues. Looked up from germline, CDR1 is MNHEY and CDR2 is SMNVEV (reference sequence). The J segment lost 5 bases and the V segment lost 7 bases, leaving 6 bases of the junction unmatched. CDR3: CASKGTGGRTEAFF. CDR3 nucleotides: TGTGCCAGCAAGGGGACAGGGGGAAGGACTGAAGCTTTCTTT.

Points on this clone: This CDR3 is also generated by other DNA sequences in the sample. The chain employs TRBV5-1 and TRBJ1-1; the match to TRBD1 covers 10 bases. J lost 4 bases, V lost 4 bases, and 4 bases had no gene match. This CDR3 spans 14 amino acids. CDR1 and CDR2 from the germline V gene are SGHRS and YFSETQ. CDR3 protein: CASSTGQGGTEAFF. CDR3 DNA sequence: TGCGCCAGCAGCACCGGACAGGGGGGCACTGAAGCTTTCTTT.

CDR3 coding DNA: TGTGCCAGCAGCGGGAGGGGAACAGGGGGCGACTACGAGCAGTACTTC. Translated: CASSGRGTGGDYEQYF. V is TRBV5-6 and J is TRBJ2-7; TRBD1 aligns across 9 bases. Unmatched junction bases numbered 11, after V lost 4 bases and J lost 3 bases. Germline V CDR1 and CDR2: SGHDT, YYEEEE. There are 16 residues in the CDR3.

The chain has TRBV5-1 and TRBJ2-2; 8 nucleotides match TRBD1. Germline CDR1 and CDR2: SGHRS and YFSETQ. CDR3 length: 15 residues. V shed 1 base and J 6 bases; nucleotides not matched to a gene: 5. The CDR3 DNA reads TGCGCCAGCAGCTTGCGAGGACAGGGTCCCGGGGAGCTGTTTTTT. Translation gives CASSLRGQGPGELFF.

The J gene is TRBJ1-5, the V gene TRBV4-2; the D is unclear. The CDR3 extends over 15 amino acids. The germline V gene has CDR1 LGHNA and CDR2 YNFKEQ. V was trimmed by 0 bases and J by 4 bases, leaving 10 bases between them. CDR3 residues: CASSQDWRINQPQHF. The DNA of the CDR3 is TGTGCCAGCAGCCAAGATTGGAGGATAAATCAGCCCCAGCATTTT.

V and J are TRBV28 and TRBJ1-2; tentative D call: TRBD1 (5 bases). The V gene lost 1 base and the J gene lost 8 bases, with 11 bases spanning the gap. This CDR3 has 13 residues. Germline V gene sequence: CDR1 MDHEN, CDR2 SYDVKM. CDR3 DNA: TGTGCCAGCAGTTTATTCAGGGATTGGGGCTACACCTTC. This translates into CASSLFRDWGYTF.

The rearrangement uses TRBV2 and TRBJ2-5; D remains unclear. The CDR3 is made up of 11 amino acids. V lost 7 bases, J lost 5 bases, and 8 bases lay in between. Germline loops: CDR1 SNHLY, CDR2 FYNNEI. The CDR3 here is CASNGWETQYF. As DNA, the CDR3 is TGTGCCAGCAACGGGTGGGAGACCCAGTACTTC.

The chain has TRBV19 and TRBJ2-7; TRBD2 aligns across 7 bases. V dropped 5 bases and J dropped 5; count of bases not matched to a gene: 9. The CDR3 spans 14 residues. Germline V gene lookup returns CDR1 LNHDA and CDR2 SQIVND (reference sequence). The CDR3 region has the DNA TGTGCCAGTAGTCCTATGTTTGGGGGGGACGAGCAGTACTTC. It codes for CASSPMFGGDEQYF.

Only one count was recorded for this clone. The V and J genes are TRBV27 and TRBJ2-3; D gene uncertain. CDR1 is MNHEY, CDR2 SMNVEV, per germline (reference sequence). This CDR3 region has 12 residues. Trimming removed 5 bases at V and 6 bases at J, with 9 bases between. In DNA form, the CDR3 reads TGTGCCAGCAGTCAAAGGCGGGATACGCAGTATTTT. This gives the protein CASSQRRDTQYF.

The rearrangement joins TRBV7-2 to TRBJ2-3; 9 bases are shared with TRBD2. Germline V gene lookup returns CDR1 SGHTA and CDR2 FQGNSA. The CDR3 length is 17 residues. V was clipped by 5 bases and J by 3 bases; unmatched bases: 12. The CDR3 DNA reads TGTGCCAGCAGCGCCCCCCTTGGCGGGGGGGTGACAGATACGCAGTATTTT. Translated: CASSAPLGGGVTDTQYF.

CDR3 in amino acids: CASSLGFGHGLNTEAFF. The CDR3 DNA reads as TGTGCCAGCAGCTTAGGTTTTGGACATGGCTTGAACACTGAAGCTTTCTTT. The chain links TRBV7-9 to TRBJ1-1; D perhaps matches TRBD1 (5 bases). CDR3 length: 17 amino acids. The V end lost 1 base, the J end lost 0 bases, and 15 bases lay between the germline ends. Germline loops: CDR1 SEHNR, CDR2 FQNEAQ (reference sequence). The complete variable domain, with remaining parts taken from reference TRBV7-9 and TRBJ1-1, reads DTGVSQNPRHKITKRGQNVTFRCDPISEHNRLYWYRQTLGQGPEFLTYFQNEAQLEKSRLLSDRFSAERPKGSFSTLEIQRTEQGDSAMYLCASSLGFGHGLNTEAFFGQGTRLTVV.

This clone has just a few counts. The chain joins TRBV5-1 to TRBJ2-7; 10 bases align to TRBD2. The CDR3 extends over 17 amino acids. CDR1 is SGHRS and CDR2 is YFSETQ in the germline V gene. Trimming removed 0 bases from V and 6 bases from J; junction bases left unmatched: 12. The CDR3 here is CASSLAGVEAGGLEQYF. The DNA for the CDR3 is TGCGCCAGCAGCTTGGCGGGGGTTGAAGCGGGAGGGCTCGAGCAGTACTTC.

The gene calls are TRBV5-1 and TRBJ1-2; possible D gene TRBD1, 6 bases. Germline V gene data show CDR1 as SGHRS and CDR2 as YFSETQ. The CDR3 has 14 amino acids. The V gene lost 0 bases and the J gene lost 7 bases, with 13 bases spanning the gap. CDR3 amino acids: CASSLGRGRRGYTF. In DNA form, the CDR3 reads TGCGCCAGCAGCTTGGGGCGGGGGCGCCGTGGCTACACCTTC.

This chain links TRBV19 with TRBJ1-2; 9 nucleotides align to TRBD1. Germline V gene lookup returns CDR1 LNHDA and CDR2 SQIVND (reference sequence). This CDR3 contains 14 residues. V shed 5 bases and J 3 bases; nucleotides not matched to a gene: 4. The CDR3 reads CASSSDRGYYGYTF. The CDR3 nucleotides are TGTGCCAGTAGTTCGGACAGGGGCTACTATGGCTACACCTTC.

This chain links TRBV4-3 with TRBJ2-1; possibly TRBD2 for D (6 bases). Germline CDR1 is LGHNA and CDR2 is YSLEER. The CDR3 extends over 16 amino acids. Trimming stripped 0 bases from V and 2 bases from J, with 11 bases between. The DNA for the CDR3 is TGCGCCAGCAGCCAAGAGGGCGGGGCCGCCTACAATGAGCAGTTCTTC. Translating it yields CASSQEGGAAYNEQFF.

The chain carries TRBV4-3 and TRBJ2-7, with 8 positions matching TRBD1. Germline CDR1 and CDR2: LGHNA and YSLEER. J gave up 7 bases and V 1 base, and 6 bases lay outside the gene matches. The CDR3 sequence is 14 residues long. CDR3 DNA: TGCGCCAGCAGCCAAGTGACAGGGGATTGGGAGCAGTACTTC. Its translation: CASSQVTGDWEQYF.

The V gene is TRBV27, the J gene TRBJ1-4; possible D gene TRBD1, 5 bases. The CDR3 length is 18 residues. Germline lookup yields CDR1 MNHEY and CDR2 SMNVEV (reference sequence). V was trimmed by 1 base and J by 8 bases, leaving 23 bases between them. The CDR3 protein is CASSLLGPIEHPGEKLFF. CDR3 sequence (DNA): TGTGCCAGCAGTTTATTGGGCCCTATCGAACACCCAGGGGAAAAACTGTTTTTT.

On this clone itself: At one of its ends the junction is not consistent with the germline gene, which may arise from a read error. V gene TRBV7-2 combines with J gene TRBJ2-2; 10 bases are a match to TRBD2. There are 14 residues in the CDR3. CDR1 is SGHTA and CDR2 is FQGNSA in the germline V gene. The CDR3 coding sequence is TGTGCCAGCAGCCTAGCGGGAGACACCGGGGAGCTGTTTTTT. The encoded protein is CASSLAGDTGELFF.

The chain couples TRBV5-5 to TRBJ2-5; no clear D gene. V shed 0 bases and J shed 1 base, with 4 bases lying between them. CDR3 size: 13 residues. The germline gives CDR1 SGHKS, CDR2 YYEKEE (reference sequence). The CDR3 nucleotides are TGTGCCAGCAGCTTGGGGCCCCAAGAGACCCAGTACTTC. This sequence encodes CASSLGPQETQYF. Full variable domain (remainder filled in from reference TRBV5-5 and TRBJ2-5): DAGVTQSPTHLIKTRGQQVTLRCSPISGHKSVSWYQQVLGQGPQFIFQYYEKEERGRGNFPDRFSARQFPNYSSELNVNALLLGDSALYLCASSLGPQETQYFGPGTRLLVL.

This clone was counted once. The chain uses TRBV21-1 and TRBJ1-5; the table assigns TRBD1, which was not confirmed against the DNA. TRBV21-1 is a pseudogene locus. The CDR3 covers 18 residues. The CDR3 DNA reads as TGTGCCAGCAGCAAAGACGTATCTATCGACAGGGGCAATCAGCCCCAGCATTTT. It encodes CASSKDVSIDRGNQPQHF.

The V gene is TRBV10-3, the J gene TRBJ1-5; possible D gene TRBD1, 6 bases. Trimming took 2 bases from V and 6 from J, leaving 20 bases between them. The CDR3 extends over 17 amino acids. The germline V gene encodes CDR1 ENHRY and CDR2 SYGVKD. CDR3 nucleotide sequence: TGTGCCATCAGTGAGGCCAAGCACCGACAGGTAGGTCAGCCCCAGCATTTT. It encodes CAISEAKHRQVGQPQHF.

The chain joins TRBV10-3 to TRBJ1-1; D possibly corresponds to TRBD1 (5 bases). CDR1 is ENHRY and CDR2 is SYGVKD in the germline V gene. This CDR3 has 13 residues. V lost 6 bases and J lost 1, with 9 bases in between. The DNA for the CDR3 is TGTGCCATCAGGGTAGGACAGAACACTGAAGCTTTCTTT. It is translated as CAIRVGQNTEAFF.